This T cell receptor beta chain was found in a study of blood T cell repertoires in COVID-19. Across the whole study: The samples span acute and convalescent COVID-19 from the United States, Italy and Spain. T cells, B-cell-depleted T cells, or PBMCs provided the cDNA or gDNA that served as material.

Original methodology: Amplified reference gene primers provided the basis for estimating nucleated cell counts. Using immunoSEQ multiplex PCR, the repertoire was profiled, and TCRdb retains in-frame clones only, with some absent. V and J calls plus clone size are reproduced from that table; the DNA served to infer D and trimming. Of around 17,000 clones listed, roughly 80% are singletons. V lost 8 bases, J lost 3 bases, and 17 bases lay in between. Germline CDR1 reads MNHNY; CDR2 reads SVGAGI (reference sequence). This CDR3 has 14 residues. Sequencing was carried out using peripheral blood. This TCR was sampled from a woman in her 70s with active COVID-19. The V call is TRBV6-6, the J call TRBJ2-7; D perhaps matches TRBD2 (6 bases). CDR3 DNA sequence: TGTGCCAGCCTTACGACTAGTGGGAACTACGAGCAGTACTTC. It specifies CASLTTSGNYEQYF.